The rows below give T cell receptor beta chains drawn from one sample of a study of T cells after posttransplantation cyclophosphamide. This table comes from immunoSEQ multiplex PCR, and its TCRdb copy is limited to in-frame clones, with some not included. The sample includes roughly 25,000 clones, around 86% seen only once; the top ten take 6.3%. The sample was PBMCs. All receptors come from a woman aged 60 to 75 with a blood cancer, CMV-positive, and with a related stem cell donor. The CDR3 runs from the conserved cysteine through the conserved F or W. Size is omitted from some rows. Given values are once, few, many or a class for expanded clones.

>TRBJ2-3|-|TRBV5-1
CASTYTGGGTDTQYF
>TRBJ2-5|-|TRBV19
CASSANRDRGRGQYF
>TRBJ2-1|-|TRBV18
CASSPSGNSYNEQFF
>TRBJ1-2|-|TRBV19
CASSPLGTGEYGYTF
>TRBJ1-1|-|TRBV5-1
CASSTTTAPNTEAFF
>TRBJ2-7|-|TRBV6-5
CASSYAESSYEQYF
>TRBJ2-1|-|TRBV4-1
CASSHDIYNEQFF
>TRBJ2-3|-|TRBV6-6
CASRFGTSGMGEQYF
>TRBJ1-2|-|TRBV5-4
CASSNIKPDGYTF
>TRBJ2-7|-|TRBV30
CAWRTSGRDEQYF
>TRBJ1-2|-|TRBV19
CASSIVGRDGYTF
>TRBJ1-3|once|TRBV9
CASSPDSTYGNTIYF
>TRBJ2-1|few|TRBV16
CASSQSSGYNEQFF
>TRBJ2-1|-|TRBV10-3
CAISRLAGASSYNEQFF
>TRBJ1-1|-|TRBV19
CAPSITSGTEAFF
>TRBJ1-4|few|TRBV18
CASSPRQSATNEKLFF
>TRBJ1-1|-|TRBV6-1
CASSESRGRGFTEAFF
>TRBJ1-1|-|TRBV11-2
CASSSRGRQNTEAFF
>TRBJ2-3|-|TRBV7-2
CASSLRVAGDITDTQYF
>TRBJ2-3|-|TRBV7-2
CASSPRLAGPNTQYF
>TRBJ1-2|-|TRBV12-5
CASGRDWLKNYGYTF
>TRBJ2-1|-|TRBV30
CAWSVIRGLAYNEQFF
>TRBJ2-2|few|TRBV18
CASSPTAGGFGELFF
>TRBJ2-2|-|TRBV5-3
CARRGEDTGELFF
>TRBJ2-6|-|TRBV11-2
CASRDRASGANVLTF
>TRBJ2-7|-|TRBV7-8
CASSPRDRPLEQYF
>TRBJ2-7|-|TRBV5-4
CASNRAGEAYEQYF
>TRBJ2-3|-|TRBV7-9
CASSTRLAGEGSDTQYF
>TRBJ2-1|-|TRBV11-2
CASSPWWGGAGGYNEQFF
>TRBJ1-4|once|TRBV5-1
CASSGGGPSSTTNEKLFF
>TRBJ2-5|-|TRBV2
CASRRDSGTQYF
>TRBJ2-1|-|TRBV5-1
CASSLGSGDGEQFF
>TRBJ2-7|-|TRBV10-1
CASSEPWGEPGDEQYF
>TRBJ2-3|-|TRBV5-4
CASSLVAGSTDTQYF
>TRBJ1-5|-|TRBV27
CASRGEYTNQPQHF
>TRBJ1-2|-|TRBV10-3
CAIRDSSGVNYGYTF
>TRBJ1-1|-|TRBV27
CASIGKLSRNTEAFF
>TRBJ2-1|-|TRBV7-3
CASSSSGSRYNEQFF
>TRBJ2-5|-|TRBV7-9
CASSSKPGTIRETQYF
>TRBJ1-2|-|TRBV19
CASSMRGPTFTYGYTF
>TRBJ2-7|-|TRBV2
CASRRDTSYEQYF
>TRBJ2-1|-|TRBV20-1
CSARDYRQFF
>TRBJ2-5|-|TRBV5-1
CASSYGQAQETQYF